These 4 T cell receptor beta chains were all obtained from the same sample, sequenced in a study of human T cells and chemical hapten exposure. Individual cDNA molecules received unique molecular identifiers in the library. One entry per CDR3 protein results from TCRdb running MiXCR on the reads. This table holds about 120,000 distinct CDR3 sequences, roughly 8.5% found once. The template was total RNA from unfractionated whole blood. The sequencing sample was made of whole blood. Every receptor here comes from a human donor in good health. Some clones in this sample may be carry-over from other donors' samples.

This clonotype was seen ten or more times. The chain employs TRBV13 and TRBJ2-1; 7 bases match TRBD2. The ends lost 1 base at V and 6 bases at J; junction bases unmatched: 6. Germline V gene sequence: CDR1 PRHDT, CDR2 FYEKMQ (reference sequence). The CDR3 spans 15 residues. CDR3 protein: CASSLVPGGGNEQFF. The CDR3 nucleotides read TGTGCCAGCAGCTTAGTACCGGGAGGTGGCAATGAGCAGTTCTTC.

This sequence joins TRBV7-6 and TRBJ2-1; D uncertain. With 1 base removed from V and 3 bases from J, the gap between germline ends came to 10 bases. Germline V gene lookup returns CDR1 SGHVS and CDR2 FNYEAQ. This CDR3 contains 15 residues. The CDR3 nucleotides read TGTGCCAGCAGCTTAGGTCAGGAATACTACAATGAGCAGTTCTTC. Translation: CASSLGQEYYNEQFF.

This clonotype was seen at least ten times. The J gene is TRBJ2-1, the V gene TRBV5-1; the D gene is possibly TRBD1 (5 bases). Trimming removed 4 bases from V and 9 bases from J, with 14 bases in between. CDR1 is SGHRS and CDR2 is YFSETQ in the germline V gene. The CDR3 loop spans 13 amino acids. The CDR3 region is CASSLRDTTEQFF. Written as DNA, the CDR3 is TGCGCCAGCAGCCTCAGGGATACAACTGAGCAGTTCTTC.

This clonotype turned up a few times. The chain recombines TRBV18 with TRBJ2-7; D unresolved. With 2 bases removed from V and 1 base from J, the gap between germline ends came to 12 bases. Germline loops: CDR1 KGHSH, CDR2 LQKENI. The CDR3 length is 15 residues. CDR3 loop: CASSPKGAQSYEQYF. The DNA of the CDR3 is TGTGCCAGCTCACCAAAAGGCGCCCAATCCTACGAGCAGTACTTC.